The 31 T cell receptor beta chains below all came from one sample that was sequenced in a study of T cell clonality in common variable immunodeficiency. Study findings and constraints: Common variable immunodeficiency TCR beta sequences reportedly had fewer deletions and N-nucleotide insertions.

These receptors lack a known antigen. Sequencing used immunoSEQ multiplex PCR; TCRdb keeps in-frame clones, though not all of them. The record shows 20,000 to 30,000 clones for this sample, with no singletons present. Sequencing was carried out using peripheral blood mononuclear cells. These receptors were collected from a human donor with common variable immunodeficiency.

The table lists this clone with many counts. The DNA read from the CDR3 is TGTGCCAGCTCACCTTCTTCGGCGGGGGACTATGGC. This codes for CASSPSSAGDYG. In full, the CDR3 reads CASSPSSAGDYGYTF. The chain combines TRBV18 with TRBJ1-2; a weak D match, TRBD1 (5 bases). Read sequence stops 3 residues before the CDR3 end, and the germline J gene provides the missing end. The CDR3 length is 15 residues. Deletions cut 3 bases from V and 3 bases from J, with 14 bases between. From germline, CDR1 is KGHSH and CDR2 LQKENI.

This clone appeared a few times. The read ends 3 residues before the CDR3 terminus; that terminus is restored from the germline J gene. This chain connects TRBV7-8 to TRBJ1-6; D perhaps matches TRBD1 (6 bases). There are 14 residues in the CDR3. Germline CDR1 reads SGHVS; CDR2 reads FQNEAQ. V was pared by 3 bases and J by 8 bases, with 11 bases between. The part of the CDR3 DNA that was read is TGTGCCAGCAGCTTCCAGACAGGCGATTCACCC. Its protein product is CASSFQTGDSP. The CDR3 as a whole reads CASSFQTGDSPLHF. Based on the CDR3 plus reference TRBV7-8 and TRBJ1-6, the full variable domain is GAGVSQSPRYKVAKRGQDVALRCDPISGHVSLFWYQQALGQGPEFLTYFQNEAQLDKSGLPSDRFFAERPEGSVSTLKIQRTQQEDSAVYLCASSFQTGDSPLHFGNGTRLTVT.

In its sample, this clone was seen a few times. The DNA ends 3 residues before the CDR3 does, and the rest of the CDR3 is filled in from the germline J gene. This chain joins TRBV19 and TRBJ1-3, with a possible D match to TRBD1 (6 bases). The CDR3 has 13 amino acids. V lost 8 bases and J lost 3, with 11 bases in between. The germline V gene has CDR1 LNHDA and CDR2 SQIVND (reference sequence). CDR3 region: CASQGQLGNTIYF. CDR3 bases read: TGTGCCAGTCAAGGACAGCTTGGAAACACC.

This clone showed up many times. The CDR3 goes on 3 residues after the read ends, and that part is filled in from the germline J gene. The rearrangement uses TRBV19 and TRBJ2-5, with D possibly matching TRBD1 (6 bases). The CDR3 covers 13 residues. Trimming removed 5 bases at V and 7 bases at J, with 14 bases between. CDR1 and CDR2 (germline): LNHDA, SQIVND (reference sequence). The covered CDR3 bases are TGTGCCAGTAGTCATGGACAGCCGAGGACC. Its translation: CASSHGQPRT. The full CDR3 is CASSHGQPRTQYF.

This clone is medium-sized (0.01 to 0.1%) within its sample. CDR3 DNA, as far as it was read: TGCAGCGTTGATACAGGGAACTACGAG. Its translation is CSVDTGNYE. The complete CDR3 protein is CSVDTGNYEQYF. The V gene is TRBV29-1, the J gene TRBJ2-7; the D gene is possibly TRBD1 (6 bases). Coverage ceases 3 residues before the CDR3 finishes, and the germline J gene fills in the end. Trimming pared 3 bases from V and 3 bases from J, leaving 9 bases between. The V gene's germline CDR1 is SQVTM and CDR2 ANQGSEA. There are 12 residues in the CDR3.

This clone was recorded at least ten times. The CDR3 end falls 3 residues outside the read, so it is completed with the germline J gene. V is TRBV30 and J is TRBJ2-5, with a weak D call TRBD1 (5 bases). The V and J ends lost 0 bases and 1 base respectively, with 15 bases between them. This CDR3 comprises 16 residues. The germline gives CDR1 GTSNPN, CDR2 SVGIG (reference sequence). CDR3 residues: CAWSVKIGQAQETQYF. CDR3 bases read: TGTGCCTGGAGTGTAAAGATTGGACAAGCCCAAGAGACC.

This clone was seen at least ten times. Coverage ceases 3 residues before the CDR3 finishes, and the germline J gene fills in the end. V is TRBV5-1 and J is TRBJ2-4; 8 nucleotides match TRBD1. Germline CDR1 and CDR2: SGHRS and YFSETQ. The CDR3 covers 15 residues. Losses at the gene ends were 2 bases for V and 8 bases for J; bases not matched to a gene: 9. CDR3 sequence reads: CASSFGQGLTYIQYF. CDR3 DNA, as far as it was read: TGCGCCAGCAGCTTCGGACAGGGCCTTACGTACATT.

This clone was detected a few times. The DNA ends 3 residues before the CDR3 does, and the rest of the CDR3 is filled in from the germline J gene. The chain joins TRBV18 to TRBJ2-7, with D possibly being TRBD1 or TRBD2 (5 bases each). Trimming left V 1 base short and J 0 bases short, with 10 bases between. CDR3 length: 15 amino acids. The germline CDR1 and CDR2 sequences are KGHSH and LQKENI. Here the CDR3 reads CASSPLPGSSYEQYF. CDR3 DNA, as far as it was read: TGTGCCAGCTCACCACTCCCAGGGAGCTCCTACGAG.

Ten or more counts support this clone. The read stops 3 residues short of the end of the CDR3; the missing end is completed from the germline J gene. V is TRBV7-3 and J is TRBJ2-3, with D unclear. This CDR3 is 12 amino acids long. The V gene lost 5 bases and the J gene lost 0 bases, with 3 bases spanning the gap. Germline values: CDR1 SGHTA, CDR2 FQGTGA. CDR3 bases read: TGTGCCAGCAGCCCAAGCACAGATACG. This encodes CASSPSTDT. The full CDR3 protein reads CASSPSTDTQYF.

A note on this clone: The read terminates 3 residues before the CDR3 end, so the remaining end is supplied by the germline J gene. The chain links TRBV2 to TRBJ2-3; TRBD2 matches 11 bases. Looked up from germline, CDR1 is SNHLY and CDR2 is FYNNEI. J was trimmed by 6 bases and V by 5 bases; bases with no gene match: 7. This CDR3 contains 15 residues. CDR3 region: CASSKLAGGDDTQYF. The sequenced part of the CDR3 DNA is TGTGCCAGCAGTAAGCTAGCGGGAGGAGATGATACG.

This clone appeared a few times. The read terminates 3 residues ahead of where the CDR3 ends, so the germline J gene completes it. The chain carries TRBV6-2 or TRBV6-3 and TRBJ1-1; weak D call: TRBD1 (6 bases). The CDR3 covers 14 residues. V lost 5 bases and J lost 1, with 11 bases in between. CDR1 and CDR2 (germline): MNHEY, SVGEGT. CDR3 amino acids: CASSKQGSNTEAFF. The sequenced part of the CDR3 DNA is TGTGCCAGCAGTAAACAGGGATCGAACACTGAA.

The sample holds many counts of this clone. The CDR3 is cut off 3 residues early in the read; its end comes from the germline J gene. The chain joins TRBV7-2 to TRBJ2-3; 7 bases match TRBD2. The CDR3 consists of 15 residues. Germline CDR1 is SGHTA and CDR2 is FQGNSA. Trimming removed 3 bases from V and 3 bases from J; junction bases left unmatched: 6. The DNA read from the CDR3 is TGTGCCAGCAGCTTTGGCGGGAGAGGTACAGATACG. Encoded protein: CASSFGGRGTDT. In full, the CDR3 reads CASSFGGRGTDTQYF. Full variable domain (missing parts from reference TRBV7-2 and TRBJ2-3): GAGVSQSPSNKVTEKGKDVELRCDPISGHTALYWYRQSLGQGLEFLIYFQGNSAPDKSGLPSDRFSAERTGGSVSTLTIQRTQQEDSAVYLCASSFGGRGTDTQYFGPGTRLTVL.

This clone showed up just a few times. The CDR3 end lies 3 residues beyond the end of the read and is filled in from the germline J gene. The chain links TRBV19 to TRBJ2-5, with TRBD2 matching over 10 bases. Germline trimming cut 5 bases from V and 2 bases from J; bases unmatched to any gene: 5. The CDR3 contains 15 residues. From germline, CDR1 is LNHDA and CDR2 SQIVND (reference sequence). CDR3 sequence reads: CASSPLAGDQETQYF. The CDR3 DNA, read in part, is TGTGCCAGTAGTCCCCTAGCGGGAGATCAAGAGACC.

With regard to this clone: The DNA ends 3 residues before the CDR3 does, and the rest of the CDR3 is filled in from the germline J gene. The chain recombines TRBV5-6 with TRBJ2-7; 7 positions agree with TRBD1. Trimming cost V 2 bases and J 1 base; bases outside gene matches: 3. Germline lookup yields CDR1 SGHDT and CDR2 YYEEEE. CDR3 length: 14 residues. The covered CDR3 bases are TGTGCCAGCAGCTTAGGACAGGCGTCCTACGAG. It specifies CASSLGQASYE. The complete CDR3 sequence is CASSLGQASYEQYF.

This clone was recorded many times. Coverage ceases 3 residues before the CDR3 finishes, and the germline J gene fills in the end. The chain recombines TRBV5-1 with TRBJ2-1; 7 nucleotides line up with TRBD2. After removal of 6 bases from V and 5 bases from J, the junction contained 8 bases not matched to a gene. CDR3 length equals 14 residues. Germline V gene sequence: CDR1 SGHRS, CDR2 YFSETQ. The CDR3 loop reads CASKAGAVDNEQFF. The sequenced CDR3 bases are TGCGCCAGCAAGGCGGGAGCCGTAGACAATGAG.

This clone was detected ten times or more. The read ends 3 residues shy of where the CDR3 ends; the end is completed using the germline J gene. The chain couples TRBV5-1 to TRBJ2-5; TRBD2 matches 9 bases. The V segment lost 4 bases and the J segment 5 bases; nucleotides outside the gene matches: 15. This CDR3 contains 17 residues. Germline V gene sequence: CDR1 SGHRS, CDR2 YFSETQ. CDR3 DNA, as far as it was read: TGCGCCAGCAGCAGCCGACTGGGAGCGGGGGGCCGGGAGACC. Residues: CASSSRLGAGGRET. The full CDR3 protein reads CASSSRLGAGGRETQYF.

This clone came up many times. The CDR3: CASSQVRAGGSYNEQFF. The sequenced CDR3 bases are TGCGCCAGCAGCCAGGTTCGTGCGGGCGGCTCCTACAATGAG. V gene TRBV4-1 combines with J gene TRBJ2-1, with D possibly being TRBD2 (5 bases). From the germline J gene comes the end of the CDR3, since the read stops 3 residues before it. Germline V gene data show CDR1 as MGHRA and CDR2 as YSYEKL. This CDR3 contains 17 residues. V shed 3 bases and J shed 0 bases, with 15 bases lying between them.

Comments on this clone: Sequence at one end of the junction differs from germline and may be a read error. Coverage ceases 3 residues before the CDR3 finishes, and the germline J gene fills in the end. The chain carries TRBV30 and TRBJ1-4; D unresolved. CDR3 length: 15 residues. Germline loops: CDR1 GTSNPN, CDR2 SVGIG (reference sequence). CDR3: CAWSWSLTTKEKLFF. The sequenced part of the CDR3 DNA is TGTGCCTGGAGTTGGAGCCTTACAACTAAGGAAAAA.

In this sample, this clone turned up many times. The read ends 3 residues early relative to the CDR3; the germline J gene fills the gap. This chain joins TRBV18 and TRBJ2-1, with TRBD2 matching 12 bases. The CDR3 runs 16 residues. With 2 bases clipped from V and 4 bases from J, the junction kept 3 bases outside the gene matches. Germline CDR1 is KGHSH and CDR2 is LQKENI. CDR3 bases read: TGTGCCAGCTCACCAATAACTAGCGGGGGGTACAATGAG. This sequence encodes CASSPITSGGYNE. The entire CDR3 is CASSPITSGGYNEQFF.

As to this clone: The read ends 3 residues before the CDR3 terminus; that terminus is restored from the germline J gene. The chain has TRBV7-8 and TRBJ2-1; D possibly matches TRBD1 or TRBD2 (5 bases each). V was trimmed by 4 bases and J by 7 bases, leaving 11 bases between them. Germline V CDR1 and CDR2: SGHVS, FQNEAQ. This CDR3 contains 13 residues. CDR3 loop: CASSSQEGNEQFF. The part of the CDR3 DNA that was read is TGTGCCAGCAGCTCCCAAGAGGGGAATGAG.

Ten or more counts support this clone. With the read ending 3 residues before the CDR3 end, the germline J gene is used to fill in that end. The chain uses TRBV30 and TRBJ2-5; D gene ambiguous. The CDR3 runs 12 residues. Germline values: CDR1 GTSNPN, CDR2 SVGIG (reference sequence). The ends were cut back, 2 bases at V and 1 base at J, with 5 bases in the middle. The sequenced CDR3 bases are TGTGCCTGGAGTCCCAGCCAAGAGACC. Its translation is CAWSPSQET. Given in full, the CDR3 is CAWSPSQETQYF.

This clone was counted ten times or more. Read coverage stops 3 residues before the CDR3 terminus; the germline J gene supplies the remainder. This chain links TRBV18 with TRBJ2-3; tentative D call: TRBD1 (6 bases). V lost 3 bases, J lost 1 base, and 14 bases lay in between. The CDR3 length is 16 residues. The germline CDR1 and CDR2 sequences are KGHSH and LQKENI. CDR3 residues: CASSPSVAGGTDTQYF. CDR3 DNA (partial): TGTGCCAGCTCACCGTCGGTGGCAGGGGGCACAGATACG.

This clone was counted at least ten times. The read ends 3 residues early relative to the CDR3; the germline J gene fills the gap. This chain connects TRBV7-8 to TRBJ2-3; tentatively, D is TRBD2 (5 bases). This CDR3 is 13 amino acids long. Trimming stripped 1 base from V and 4 bases from J, with 6 bases between. CDR1 is SGHVS and CDR2 is FQNEAQ in the germline V gene. The CDR3 spells CASSLGRADTQYF. Incomplete CDR3 DNA: TGTGCCAGCAGCTTAGGGCGGGCAGATACG.

As for this clone: The read stops 3 residues short of the end of the CDR3; the missing end is completed from the germline J gene. The chain is built from TRBV5-1 and TRBJ1-3; 7 bases fit TRBD1. J lost 2 bases, V lost 7 bases, and 6 bases had no gene match. Germline CDR1 reads SGHRS; CDR2 reads YFSETQ. The CDR3 length is 14 residues. CDR3 region: CASRGQSTGNTIYF. The CDR3 bases that were read are TGCGCCAGCCGGGGACAGTCCACTGGAAACACC. Supplemented by reference TRBV5-1 and TRBJ1-3, the full variable domain reads KAGVTQTPRYLIKTRGQQVTLSCSPISGHRSVSWYQQTPGQGLQFLFEYFSETQRNKGNFPGRFSGRQFSNSRSEMNVSTLELGDSALYLCASRGQSTGNTIYFGEGSWLTVV.

Regarding this clone: The read halts 3 residues ahead of the CDR3 end, with the missing end drawn from the germline J gene. V gene TRBV19 combines with J gene TRBJ1-5, with D perhaps matching TRBD1 (5 bases). The CDR3 covers 14 residues. CDR1 is LNHDA, CDR2 SQIVND, per germline (reference sequence). V was trimmed by 3 bases and J by 3 bases, leaving 9 bases between them. CDR3 DNA (partial): TGTGCCAGTAGTATCGGCAGGGCCAATCAGCCC. Amino acids: CASSIGRANQP. The entire CDR3 protein is CASSIGRANQPQHF.

This clone was observed a handful of times. The read gets to within 3 residues of the CDR3 end, and the germline J gene fills in the rest. The V gene is TRBV19, the J gene TRBJ1-2; TRBD1 agrees at 7 bases. Trimming removed 3 bases from V and 2 bases from J; junction bases left unmatched: 6. CDR3 length: 15 amino acids. Germline V gene lookup returns CDR1 LNHDA and CDR2 SQIVND (reference sequence). The CDR3 DNA, read in part, is TGTGCCAGTAGTATGAGGGCAGGGGGGAACTATGGC. Protein sequence: CASSMRAGGNYG. The CDR3 in full is CASSMRAGGNYGYTF.

This clone was counted between two and nine times. The read falls 3 residues short of the CDR3 end, and the missing part is taken from the germline J gene. V usage is TRBV20-1 and J usage is TRBJ2-7; TRBD2 matches at 8 bases. The germline V gene encodes CDR1 DFQATT and CDR2 SNEGSKA (reference sequence). The CDR3 totals 11 residues. The covered CDR3 bases are TGCAGGGCTCCGGGGGGGTACGAG. It yields the protein CRAPGGYE. The whole CDR3 protein is CRAPGGYEQYF.

As regards this clone: Read data end 3 residues before the CDR3 end; the end is taken from the germline J gene. The chain carries TRBV5-1 and TRBJ2-5; a weak D match, TRBD2 (5 bases). Trimming took off 3 bases at V and 4 bases at J, with 16 bases between the two ends. Germline V CDR1 and CDR2: SGHRS, YFSETQ. This CDR3 has 15 amino acids. Incomplete CDR3 DNA: TGCGCCAGCAGCTCAGACGGAGCCGAGGGAGAGACC. It translates to CASSSDGAEGET. The full CDR3 is CASSSDGAEGETQYF. The variable domain in full, with the rest retrieved from reference TRBV5-1 and TRBJ2-5, is KAGVTQTPRYLIKTRGQQVTLSCSPISGHRSVSWYQQTPGQGLQFLFEYFSETQRNKGNFPGRFSGRQFSNSRSEMNVSTLELGDSALYLCASSSDGAEGETQYFGPGTRLLVL.

With respect to this clone: The missing CDR3 end, 3 residues past where the read stops, is filled in from the germline J gene. The chain couples TRBV2 to TRBJ2-1; TRBD2 agrees at 11 bases. Germline assignment: CDR1 SNHLY and CDR2 FYNNEI. The CDR3 is 14 residues long. Trimming removed 5 bases from V and 5 bases from J; junction bases left unmatched: 2. The CDR3 protein is CASSPGLADNEQFF. Partial CDR3 DNA: TGTGCCAGCAGTCCGGGACTAGCGGACAATGAG.

To note about this clone: The CDR3 end is not reached by the read, which stops 3 residues before it; the germline J gene fills it in. The chain uses TRBV30 and TRBJ1-1, with D perhaps matching TRBD1 (6 bases). CDR1 and CDR2 from the germline V gene are GTSNPN and SVGIG (reference sequence). The CDR3 has 14 residues. V was pared by 1 base and J by 0 bases, with 9 bases between. The sequenced part of the CDR3 DNA is TGTGCCTGGAGTGCAGGGGAATTGAACACTGAA. It yields the protein CAWSAGELNTE. The complete CDR3 protein is CAWSAGELNTEAFF.

This clone came up a few times. The read ends 3 residues shy of where the CDR3 ends; the end is completed using the germline J gene. The chain is built from TRBV6-1 and TRBJ2-1; 7 bases are shared with TRBD2. CDR3 length: 16 residues. V was clipped by 1 base and J by 2 bases; unmatched bases: 5. Germline CDR1 and CDR2: MNHNS and SASEGT. Here the CDR3 reads CASSEEIGLAYNEQFF. The sequenced part of the CDR3 DNA is TGTGCCAGCAGTGAAGAAATAGGACTAGCCTACAATGAG.